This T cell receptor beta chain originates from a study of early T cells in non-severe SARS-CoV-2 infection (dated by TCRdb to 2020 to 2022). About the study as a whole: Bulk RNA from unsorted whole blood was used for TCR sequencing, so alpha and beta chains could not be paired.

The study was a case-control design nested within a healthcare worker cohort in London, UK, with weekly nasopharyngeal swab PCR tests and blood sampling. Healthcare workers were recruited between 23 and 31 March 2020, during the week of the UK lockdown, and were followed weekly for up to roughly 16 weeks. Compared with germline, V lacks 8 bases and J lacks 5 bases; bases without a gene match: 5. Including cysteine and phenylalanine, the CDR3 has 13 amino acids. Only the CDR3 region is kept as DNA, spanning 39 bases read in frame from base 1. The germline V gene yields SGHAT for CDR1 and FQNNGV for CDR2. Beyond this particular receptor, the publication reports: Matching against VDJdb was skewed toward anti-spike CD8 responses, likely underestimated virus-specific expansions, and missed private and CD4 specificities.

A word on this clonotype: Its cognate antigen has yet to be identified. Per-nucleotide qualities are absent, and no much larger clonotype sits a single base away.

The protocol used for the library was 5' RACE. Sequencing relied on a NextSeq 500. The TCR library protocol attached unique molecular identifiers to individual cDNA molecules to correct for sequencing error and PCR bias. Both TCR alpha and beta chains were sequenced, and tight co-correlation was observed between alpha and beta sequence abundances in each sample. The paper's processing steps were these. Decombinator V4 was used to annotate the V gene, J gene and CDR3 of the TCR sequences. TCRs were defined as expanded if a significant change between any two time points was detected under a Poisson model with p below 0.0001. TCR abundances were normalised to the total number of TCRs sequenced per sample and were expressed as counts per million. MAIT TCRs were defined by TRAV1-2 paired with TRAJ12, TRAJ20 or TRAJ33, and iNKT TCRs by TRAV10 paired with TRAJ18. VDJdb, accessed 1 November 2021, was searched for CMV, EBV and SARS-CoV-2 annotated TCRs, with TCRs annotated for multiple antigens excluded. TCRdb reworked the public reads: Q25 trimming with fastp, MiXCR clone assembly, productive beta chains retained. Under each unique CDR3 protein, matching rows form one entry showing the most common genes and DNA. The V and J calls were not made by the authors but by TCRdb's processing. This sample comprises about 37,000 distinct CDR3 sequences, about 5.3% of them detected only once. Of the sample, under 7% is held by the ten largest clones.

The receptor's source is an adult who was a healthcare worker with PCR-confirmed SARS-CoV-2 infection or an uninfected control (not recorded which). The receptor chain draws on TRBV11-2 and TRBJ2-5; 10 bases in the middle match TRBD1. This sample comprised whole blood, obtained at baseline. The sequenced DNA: TGTGCCAGCCGACAGGGGGCTGATGAGACCCAGTACTTC. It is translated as CASRQGADETQYF.